This T cell receptor beta chain originates from a study of graft-versus-host responses after intestinal transplantation. The wider study: Every recipient had anti-thymocyte globulin induction and three to four years of tacrolimus plus steroids.

Overall study results and limits: High graft-versus-host to host-versus-graft clonal ratios were seen in allografts of patients with graft-donor T cell macrochimerism. GvH clones appeared in recipient marrow, some first in ileum or blood.

Concerning this clone: Its specificity is unknown. One end of the junction is discordant with germline, which a read error may explain.

Assay: immunoSEQ multiplex PCR; the TCRdb copy retains only in-frame clones and omits some. The table includes several thousand clones, roughly 69% detected once. Graft tissue was processed to release intraepithelial and lamina propria lymphocytes. Germline assignment: CDR1 GTSNPN and CDR2 SVGIG (reference sequence). This CDR3 comprises 17 residues. The TCR comes from a human patient who received an intestinal transplant, so some T cells may come from the graft donor. This sample comprised ileum tissue, obtained 230 to 240 days after intestinal transplantation. The chain is built from TRBV30 and TRBJ1-4; tentative D call: TRBD1 (5 bases). DNA of the CDR3: TGTGCCCGGAGTGACTACTCGGGGGAGGCGACTAATGAAAAACTGTTTTTT. Protein product: CARSDYSGEATNEKLFF.